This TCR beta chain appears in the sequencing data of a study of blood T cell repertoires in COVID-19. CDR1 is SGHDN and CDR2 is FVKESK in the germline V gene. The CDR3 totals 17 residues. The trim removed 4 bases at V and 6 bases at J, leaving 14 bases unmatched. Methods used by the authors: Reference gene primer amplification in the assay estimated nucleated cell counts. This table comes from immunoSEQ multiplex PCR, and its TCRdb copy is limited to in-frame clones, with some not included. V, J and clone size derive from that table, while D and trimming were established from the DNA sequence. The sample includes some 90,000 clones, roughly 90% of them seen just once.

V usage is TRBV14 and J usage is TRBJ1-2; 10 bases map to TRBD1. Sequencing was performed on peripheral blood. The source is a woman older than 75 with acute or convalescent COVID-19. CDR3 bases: TGTGCCAGCAGCCTTCACCGACAGGGGGCTGGAGTTGATGGCTACACCTTC. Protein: CASSLHRQGAGVDGYTF.